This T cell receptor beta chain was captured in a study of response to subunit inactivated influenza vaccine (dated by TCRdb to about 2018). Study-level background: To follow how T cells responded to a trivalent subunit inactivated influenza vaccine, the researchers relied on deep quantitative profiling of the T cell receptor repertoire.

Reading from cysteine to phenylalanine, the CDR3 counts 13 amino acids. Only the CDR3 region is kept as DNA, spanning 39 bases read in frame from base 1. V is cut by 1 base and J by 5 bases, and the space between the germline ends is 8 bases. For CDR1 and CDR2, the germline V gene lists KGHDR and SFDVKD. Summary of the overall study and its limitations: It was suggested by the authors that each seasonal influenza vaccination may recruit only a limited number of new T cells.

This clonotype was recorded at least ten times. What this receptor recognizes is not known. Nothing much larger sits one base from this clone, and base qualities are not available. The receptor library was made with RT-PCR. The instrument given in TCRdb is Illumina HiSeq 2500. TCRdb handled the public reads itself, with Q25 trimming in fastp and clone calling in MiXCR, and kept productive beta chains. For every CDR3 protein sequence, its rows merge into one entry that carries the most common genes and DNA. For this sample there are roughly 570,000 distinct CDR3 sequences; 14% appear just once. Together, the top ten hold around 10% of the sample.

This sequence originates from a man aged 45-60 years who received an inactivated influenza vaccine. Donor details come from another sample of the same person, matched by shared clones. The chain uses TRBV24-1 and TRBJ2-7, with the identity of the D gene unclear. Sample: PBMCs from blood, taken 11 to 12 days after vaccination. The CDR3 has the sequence CATSDFPFHEQYF. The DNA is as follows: TGTGCCACCAGTGATTTCCCCTTCCACGAGCAGTACTTC.